The 5 T cell receptor beta chains presented below share a single source sample, sequenced in a study of shared clonotypes between healthy human individuals. Only in-frame clones appear in the TCRdb table, and some are missing; sequencing was by immunoSEQ multiplex PCR. The repertoire holds 2 million to 2.5 million clones, with 90% to 95% as singletons. The naive CD8 population came from CD45RO-negative cells selected for CCR7, without terminally differentiated effector memory CD45RA+ cells. The sequencing input was naive CD8+ T cells from PBMCs. These TCRs come from a man aged 18 to 29 in good health. Some clones in this sample may be carry-over from other donors' samples.

CDR3 nucleotide sequence: TGTGCCAGCAGTGAATGGGTTGGCACAGATACGCAGTATTTT. This codes for CASSEWVGTDTQYF. The chain combines TRBV2 with TRBJ2-3; no reliable D call. Trimming pared 2 bases from V and 1 base from J, leaving 7 bases between. Germline assignment: CDR1 SNHLY and CDR2 FYNNEI. The CDR3 is 14 amino acids.

The rearrangement links TRBV5-1 to TRBJ2-3; a possible D gene is TRBD1 (5 bases). Per the germline V gene, CDR1 is SGHRS and CDR2 is YFSETQ. V was trimmed by 0 bases and J by 2 bases, leaving 16 bases between them. The CDR3 spans 17 residues. The CDR3 DNA follows: TGCGCCAGCAGCTTGGTTTACAGGCAACAATCCACAGATACGCAGTATTTT. It yields the protein CASSLVYRQQSTDTQYF. The whole variable domain, filled in from reference TRBV5-1 and TRBJ2-3, reads KAGVTQTPRYLIKTRGQQVTLSCSPISGHRSVSWYQQTPGQGLQFLFEYFSETQRNKGNFPGRFSGRQFSNSRSEMNVSTLELGDSALYLCASSLVYRQQSTDTQYFGPGTRLTVL.

The CDR3 is CASSPLEGRNEQFF. The CDR3 DNA reads TGCGCCAGCAGCCCCTTAGAGGGTCGCAATGAGCAGTTCTTC. The rearrangement links TRBV4-1 to TRBJ2-1; maybe TRBD2 (5 bases). The germline V and J ends were trimmed by 4 bases and 6 bases, with 13 bases remaining between them. Germline V gene data show CDR1 as MGHRA and CDR2 as YSYEKL. CDR3 size: 14 residues.

For this clone: The same CDR3 arises from other DNA sequences in this sample as well. The chain joins TRBV6-5 to TRBJ2-5; D is unresolved. The CDR3 totals 14 residues. V was trimmed by 0 bases and J by 1 base, leaving 6 bases between them. Per germline, CDR1 MNHEY and CDR2 SVGAGI. The CDR3 is CASSYSGIQETQYF. The CDR3 region has the DNA TGTGCCAGCAGTTACTCGGGGATCCAAGAGACCCAGTACTTC.

The chain couples TRBV5-6 to TRBJ2-1, with D possibly called TRBD1 or TRBD2 (6 bases each). Trimming took off 2 bases at V and 5 bases at J, with 20 bases between the two ends. CDR1 SGHDT and CDR2 YYEEEE come from the germline V gene. The CDR3 runs 17 residues. The CDR3, as DNA: TGTGCCAGCAGCTTTATGCCCACTTGGGGGGCTCACAATGAGCAGTTCTTC. The encoded protein is CASSFMPTWGAHNEQFF.